The 27 T cell receptor beta chains in this list originate from one sample, sequenced in a study of blood T cell repertoires in COVID-19 (dated by TCRdb to about 2020). Libraries were built with the immunoSEQ multiplex PCR assay. TCRdb carries this immuneACCESS record with in-frame sequences only. Its versions omit some clonotypes, under half of them owing to an unresolved V gene in the studies checked, with the rest unexplained. The sample has under 250,000 clones on record, about 86% of them singletons. The top ten constitute about 1.3% of the sample. Source material: PBMCs or T cells enriched from blood (not recorded which). Source of these receptors: a woman in her thirties or forties with acute COVID-19.

J is TRBJ2-1 and V is TRBV4-1, with 8 bases that match TRBD2. The germline gives CDR1 MGHRA, CDR2 YSYEKL. The CDR3 loop spans 15 amino acids. V dropped 5 bases and J dropped 0; count of bases not matched to a gene: 3. This CDR3 reads CASSSSGGSYNEQFF. CDR3 coding DNA: TGCGCCAGCAGCTCCAGCGGGGGCTCCTACAATGAGCAGTTCTTC.

The chain carries TRBV30 and TRBJ1-6; D is unresolved. Germline V CDR1 and CDR2: GTSNPN, SVGIG (reference sequence). The CDR3 length is 11 residues. CDR3 amino acids: CGAEYNSPLHF. In DNA, the CDR3 is TGTGGGGCAGAGTATAATTCACCCCTCCACTTT.

V and J are TRBV11-2 and TRBJ2-7, with 8 nucleotides matching TRBD1. The J segment lost 0 bases and the V segment lost 5 bases, leaving 6 bases of the junction unmatched. This CDR3 is 15 amino acids long. Germline loops: CDR1 SGHAT, CDR2 FQNNGV. The CDR3 DNA is TGTGCCAGCAGCGCAGACAGGGGCAACTCCTACGAGCAGTACTTC. Protein sequence: CASSADRGNSYEQYF.

The rearrangement uses TRBV27 and TRBJ1-5, with TRBD1 matching over 7 bases. CDR1 is MNHEY and CDR2 is SMNVEV in the germline V gene (reference sequence). The CDR3 sequence is 16 residues long. With V trimmed by 2 bases and J by 2 bases, 6 bases remained unmatched. In nucleotides, the CDR3 is TGTGCCAGCAGTTTAACCGGCAGGGGGGGCAATCAGCCCCAGCATTTT. Translation gives CASSLTGRGGNQPQHF.

The count of this clone is one. The chain carries TRBV6-1 and TRBJ2-5; TRBD1 agrees at 11 bases. CDR3 length: 17 residues. J was trimmed by 5 bases and V by 2 bases; bases with no gene match: 10. CDR1 and CDR2 (germline): MNHNS, SASEGT. CDR3 amino acids: CASSEPGQGELAETQYF. The CDR3 DNA reads TGTGCCAGCAGTGAACCGGGACAGGGGGAATTGGCGGAGACCCAGTACTTC.

The gene calls are TRBV10-3 and TRBJ2-1, with D possibly matching TRBD2 (6 bases). The CDR3 is 14 residues long. Germline CDR1 and CDR2: ENHRY and SYGVKD. Deletions cut 0 bases from V and 5 bases from J, with 8 bases between. The DNA of the CDR3 is TGTGCCATCAGTGAGTCGGAGGGAAACAATGAGCAGTTCTTC. The encoded protein is CAISESEGNNEQFF.

The chain carries TRBV28 and TRBJ2-7, with 10 bases aligning to TRBD2. Trimming removed 6 bases from V and 3 bases from J; junction bases left unmatched: 8. Looked up from germline, CDR1 is MDHEN and CDR2 is SYDVKM. CDR3 length: 15 residues. CDR3 coding DNA: TGTGCCAGCAGGTATACTAGCGGGAAGATCTACGAGCAGTACTTC. It is translated as CASRYTSGKIYEQYF. The variable domain in full, with the rest retrieved from reference TRBV28 and TRBJ2-7, is DVKVTQSSRYLVKRTGEKVFLECVQDMDHENMFWYRQDPGLGLRLIYFSYDVKMKEKGDIPEGYSVSREKKERFSLILESASTNQTSMYLCASRYTSGKIYEQYFGPGTRLTVT.

The V gene is TRBV7-2, the J gene TRBJ2-7, with no clear D. The CDR3 is 14 residues long. Trimming took 5 bases from V and 6 from J, leaving 17 bases between them. Germline V CDR1 and CDR2: SGHTA, FQGNSA. CDR3 in amino acids: CASSPLGRAGEQYF. The CDR3 coding sequence is TGTGCCAGCAGCCCCCTAGGCCGAGCTGGCGAGCAGTACTTC.

The chain is built from TRBV3-1 (or the pseudogene TRBV3-2) and TRBJ2-4, with a tentative D call TRBD2 (5 bases). V lost 6 bases and J 1 base, leaving 10 bases between the germline ends. The CDR3 loop spans 14 amino acids. Germline CDR1 and CDR2: LGHDT and YNNKEL (reference sequence). As DNA, the CDR3 is TGTGCCAGCAGTCTTAGCGTCGCCAAAAACATTCAGTACTTC. Its translation: CASSLSVAKNIQYF.

The chain links TRBV20-1 to TRBJ2-7; D ambiguous. Trimming pared 3 bases from V and 6 bases from J, leaving 3 bases between. The CDR3 loop spans 9 amino acids. CDR1 and CDR2 (germline): DFQATT, SNEGSKA (reference sequence). The DNA of the CDR3 is TGCAGTGCTAGCTTCGAGCAGTACTTC. Translation: CSASFEQYF.

The V and J genes are TRBV12-5 and TRBJ1-1, with D hard to call. The germline CDR1 and CDR2 sequences are LGHNT and FRNRAP. The CDR3 loop spans 13 amino acids. The V end lost 6 bases, the J end lost 1 base, and 9 bases lay between the germline ends. CDR3 in DNA: TGTGCTAGTGGCCGCGGCGGGAACACTGAAGCTTTCTTT. As protein: CASGRGGNTEAFF.

The V and J genes are TRBV30 and TRBJ2-7; possible D gene TRBD1, 6 bases. Germline values: CDR1 GTSNPN, CDR2 SVGIG (reference sequence). There are 14 residues in the CDR3. CDR3 sequence reads: CIGTRDTMSYEQYF. The CDR3 DNA sequence: TGTATTGGAACCCGGGACACGATGTCCTACGAGCAGTACTTC.

The chain carries TRBV4-1 and TRBJ1-3; unclear D gene. CDR3 length: 15 residues. Germline V gene lookup returns CDR1 MGHRA and CDR2 YSYEKL. Trimming cost V 1 base and J 2 bases, with 9 bases left between them. CDR3 protein: CASSQVHGTGNTIYF. CDR3 nucleotide sequence: TGCGCCAGCAGCCAAGTCCACGGGACTGGAAACACCATATATTTT.

The gene calls are TRBV9 and TRBJ1-2, with TRBD1 identical over 7 bases. In germline, CDR1 is SGDLS, CDR2 YYNGEE. The ends lost 3 bases at V and 3 bases at J; junction bases unmatched: 5. The CDR3 has 14 amino acids. The CDR3 is CASSAGTAYYGYTF. In nucleotides, the CDR3 is TGTGCCAGCAGCGCAGGGACAGCCTACTATGGCTACACCTTC.

The sample holds one count of this clone. V is TRBV30 and J is TRBJ2-3; 12 nucleotides line up with TRBD2. The CDR3 contains 17 residues. Trimming cost V 0 bases and J 6 bases; bases outside gene matches: 10. Germline loops: CDR1 GTSNPN, CDR2 SVGIG (reference sequence). The CDR3 reads CAWSVGLAGGLGDTQYF. CDR3 coding DNA: TGTGCCTGGAGTGTAGGCCTAGCGGGAGGGCTCGGGGATACGCAGTATTTT.

The chain has TRBV28 and TRBJ1-5, with TRBD1 as a possible D gene (6 bases). CDR1 is MDHEN and CDR2 is SYDVKM in the germline V gene. With 3 bases removed from V and 7 bases from J, the gap between germline ends came to 7 bases. CDR3 length: 12 amino acids. The DNA of the CDR3 is TGTGCCAGCAGTTTTAGGGGGCAGCCCCAGCATTTT. It translates to CASSFRGQPQHF.

This chain uses TRBV14 with TRBJ1-1; no clear D gene. The CDR3 spans 14 residues. The V gene's germline CDR1 is SGHDN and CDR2 FVKESK. Deletions cut 5 bases from V and 0 bases from J, with 10 bases between. The CDR3 DNA follows: TGTGCCAGCAGCTCGCCCGGGATGAACACTGAAGCTTTCTTT. Amino acids: CASSSPGMNTEAFF.

V gene TRBV7-9 combines with J gene TRBJ1-2, with no clear D. The V end was cut by 1 base, the J end by 0 bases, with 6 bases between. Germline values: CDR1 SEHNR, CDR2 FQNEAQ (reference sequence). This CDR3 region has 14 residues. The CDR3 loop reads CASSLGAANYGYTF. The CDR3 region has the DNA TGTGCCAGCAGCTTAGGGGCAGCTAACTATGGCTACACCTTC.

The table lists this clone with a count of one. The chain combines TRBV27 with TRBJ2-1; D ambiguous. Deletions cut 2 bases from V and 0 bases from J, with 11 bases between. The CDR3 totals 16 residues. Germline-derived CDR1 and CDR2 are MNHEY and SMNVEV (reference sequence). CDR3 in amino acids: CASSLKGGSSYNEQFF. The CDR3 bases are TGTGCCAGCAGTTTAAAAGGCGGAAGCTCCTACAATGAGCAGTTCTTC.

The chain has TRBV6-7 and TRBJ1-2, with 10 bases lining up with TRBD1. TRBV6-7 is identified as an open reading frame with a role that is uncertain. CDR3 length equals 15 residues. V lost 6 bases to trimming and J lost 8 bases; unmatched junction nucleotides: 12. The CDR3 DNA follows: TGTGCCAGCAGGCCGCCAGACAGGGGGCTTTGGGGCTACACCTTC. Amino acids: CASRPPDRGLWGYTF.

J is TRBJ1-2 and V is TRBV18; D gene uncertain. Germline V gene lookup returns CDR1 KGHSH and CDR2 LQKENI. V lost 1 base to trimming and J lost 6 bases, with 6 bases between them. The CDR3 covers 12 residues. This CDR3 reads CASSPRGDGYTF. The DNA of the CDR3 is TGTGCCAGCTCACCACGTGGAGATGGCTACACCTTC.

On this clone itself: The identical CDR3 is also encoded by other nucleotide sequences in the sample. This chain connects TRBV7-2 to TRBJ1-5; perhaps TRBD1 as D (6 bases). V was cut by 1 base and J by 4 bases, with 8 bases left in between. Looked up from germline, CDR1 is SGHTA and CDR2 is FQGNSA. This CDR3 contains 14 residues. CDR3 sequence: CASSLGQGNQPQHF. For the CDR3, the DNA is TGTGCCAGCAGCTTAGGGCAGGGGAATCAGCCCCAGCATTTT.

The genes are TRBV11-3 and TRBJ2-1, with D unclear. Germline CDR1 is SGHNT and CDR2 is YENEEA. V dropped 5 bases and J dropped 4 bases, with 15 bases sitting between them. This CDR3 region has 15 residues. CDR3 residues: CASSTSYREYNEQFF. DNA of the CDR3: TGTGCCAGCAGCACCTCCTATCGCGAGTACAATGAGCAGTTCTTC.

The chain uses TRBV9 and TRBJ2-7, with 7 bases matching TRBD1. Germline CDR1 and CDR2: SGDLS and YYNGEE. V was clipped by 0 bases and J by 2 bases; unmatched bases: 5. The CDR3 runs to 15 residues. This chain's CDR3 is CASSVGAGGAYEQYF. CDR3 coding DNA: TGTGCCAGCAGCGTAGGAGCAGGGGGTGCCTACGAGCAGTACTTC.

This clone was observed once. This chain connects TRBV9 to TRBJ1-1; the match to TRBD1 covers 9 bases. Trimming took 2 bases from V and 0 from J; bases not matched to a gene: 5. The CDR3 length is 16 residues. Germline V gene sequence: CDR1 SGDLS, CDR2 YYNGEE. The CDR3 coding sequence is TGTGCCAGCAGCGTGACAGGGGGACCCTTGAACACTGAAGCTTTCTTT. Its protein is CASSVTGGPLNTEAFF. Supplemented by reference TRBV9 and TRBJ1-1, the full variable domain reads DSGVTQTPKHLITATGQRVTLRCSPRSGDLSVYWYQQSLDQGLQFLIQYYNGEERAKGNILERFSAQQFPDLHSELNLSSLELGDSALYFCASSVTGGPLNTEAFFGQGTRLTVV.

The chain couples TRBV4-2 to TRBJ1-5; D perhaps matches TRBD1 (6 bases). Germline V lookup: CDR1 LGHNA, CDR2 YNFKEQ. The CDR3 extends over 16 amino acids. V lost 1 base, J lost 2 bases, and 12 bases lay in between. DNA of the CDR3: TGTGCCAGCAGCCAAGGGGGGGGCAGGGGCAATCAGCCCCAGCATTTT. It specifies CASSQGGGRGNQPQHF.

This clone was counted only a few times. The chain employs TRBV27 and TRBJ1-6; D may be TRBD1 (5 bases). Trimming took 5 bases from V and 10 from J, leaving 15 bases between them. Germline CDR1 MNHEY, CDR2 SMNVEV (reference sequence). The length of the CDR3 is 14 residues. CDR3 nucleotides: TGTGCCAGCAGTCGCCTATCAGGGTCCTCACCCCTCCACTTT. The encoded protein is CASSRLSGSSPLHF.